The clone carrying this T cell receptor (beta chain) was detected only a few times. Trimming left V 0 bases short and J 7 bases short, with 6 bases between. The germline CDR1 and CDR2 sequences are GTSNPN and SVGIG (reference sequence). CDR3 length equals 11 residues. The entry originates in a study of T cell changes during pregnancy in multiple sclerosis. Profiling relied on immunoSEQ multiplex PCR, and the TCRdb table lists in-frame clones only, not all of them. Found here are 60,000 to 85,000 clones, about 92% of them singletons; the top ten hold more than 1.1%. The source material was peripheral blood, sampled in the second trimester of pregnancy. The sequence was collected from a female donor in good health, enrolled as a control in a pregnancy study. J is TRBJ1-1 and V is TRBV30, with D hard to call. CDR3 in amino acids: CAWSVLSEAFF. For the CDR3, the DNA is TGTGCCTGGAGTGTACTGAGTGAAGCTTTCTTT.